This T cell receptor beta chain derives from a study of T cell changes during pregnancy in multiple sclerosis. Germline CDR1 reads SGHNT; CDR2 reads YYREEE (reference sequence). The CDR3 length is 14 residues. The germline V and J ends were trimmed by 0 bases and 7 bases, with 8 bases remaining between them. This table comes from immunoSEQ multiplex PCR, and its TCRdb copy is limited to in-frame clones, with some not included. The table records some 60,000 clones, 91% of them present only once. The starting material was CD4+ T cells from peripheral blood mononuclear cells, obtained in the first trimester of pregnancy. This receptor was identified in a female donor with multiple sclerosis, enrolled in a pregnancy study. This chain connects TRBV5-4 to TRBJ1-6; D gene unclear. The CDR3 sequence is CASSLGGPNSPLHF. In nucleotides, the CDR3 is TGTGCCAGCAGCTTGGGAGGGCCCAATTCACCCCTCCACTTT.